This T cell receptor beta chain was documented in a study of tumor-infiltrating lymphocytes in primary liver carcinoma. From approximately 450 ng total RNA, TCR beta cDNA was generated with a primer in the constant region. Three nested multiplex PCR rounds, a slightly modified ARM-PCR, produced the libraries for TCR beta. Amplification in the first two PCR rounds was performed using TRBV1-TRBV30 forward primers and a C-beta reverse primer for around 11 cycles each. MiXCR was run by TCRdb on the multiplex PCR reads, yielding one entry per CDR3 protein. The table has some 190,000 distinct CDR3 sequences, around 60% seen once. Regarding this clonotype: Compared with germline, one end of the junction differs, possibly owing to a read error.

The CDR3 runs to 14 residues. Germline-derived CDR1 and CDR2 are SGHAT and FQDESV (reference sequence). Unsorted whole blood served as the source of blood RNA, and germline DNA was extracted as well. The TCR was taken from a man in his forties or fifties with primary liver carcinoma and hepatitis B virus infection. Sample: peripheral blood. The chain joins TRBV11-1 to TRBJ2-1; 9 bases match TRBD2. CDR3 protein: CVSSSSGNVRGQFF. CDR3 DNA: TGTGTCAGCAGCTCTAGCGGGAACGTAAGGGGACAGTTCTTC.